Below, 5 T cell receptor beta chains from the same sample are listed, as sequenced in a study of OX40 agonist ivuxolimab in advanced cancers. The protocol was immunoSEQ multiplex PCR, while the TCRdb copy is restricted to in-frame clones and leaves out a portion. Of about 50,000 clones listed, roughly nine tenths are singletons. The material sequenced was CD4+ or CD8+ T cells sorted from blood, taken in a trial of the OX40 agonist ivuxolimab. These receptors originate from an adult with an advanced solid tumor such as melanoma, head and neck, liver or kidney cancer.

This chain connects TRBV30 to TRBJ2-3; a possible D gene is TRBD1 (6 bases). This CDR3 has 13 amino acids. Per the germline V gene, CDR1 is GTSNPN and CDR2 is SVGIG (reference sequence). CDR3 DNA sequence: TGTGCTTTGGACAGCTGGGAATCAGATACGCAGTATTTT. It codes for CALDSWESDTQYF.

Points on this clone: One junction end does not reproduce the germline sequence, and a read error may be involved. V usage is TRBV28 and J usage is TRBJ2-1; D perhaps matches TRBD2 (7 bases). There are 11 residues in the CDR3. Germline V gene data show CDR1 as MDHEN and CDR2 as SYDVKM. CDR3 region: CASTEGGEPFF. Here the CDR3 DNA reads TGTGCCAGCACCGAGGGGGGGGAGCCGTTCTTC.

The chain employs TRBV11-1 and TRBJ1-1, with 7 positions matching TRBD1. Trimming at V came to 5 bases and at J to 3 bases, leaving 3 bases not matched to a gene. CDR3 length: 13 amino acids. The germline gives CDR1 SGHAT, CDR2 FQDESV (reference sequence). CDR3 DNA sequence: TGTGCCAGCAGCGGGACAGATTACACTGAAGCTTTCTTT. It encodes CASSGTDYTEAFF. The variable domain in full, with the rest retrieved from reference TRBV11-1 and TRBJ1-1, is EAEVAQSPRYKITEKSQAVAFWCDPISGHATLYWYRQILGQGPELLVQFQDESVVDDSQLPKDRFSAERLKGVDSTLKIQPAELGDSAMYLCASSGTDYTEAFFGQGTRLTVV.

The V and J genes are TRBV6-5 and TRBJ2-1, with 10 bases lining up with TRBD1. The CDR3 is 15 residues long. The germline gives CDR1 MNHEY, CDR2 SVGAGI. V was pared by 2 bases and J by 6 bases, with 4 bases of the junction left unmatched. The CDR3 coding sequence is TGTGCCAGCAGTTACGGGACAGGGGAGCCCAATGAGCAGTTCTTC. Amino acids: CASSYGTGEPNEQFF.

This clone was counted once. The chain uses TRBV2 and TRBJ2-2, with D possibly matching TRBD2 (6 bases). Trimming removed 1 base from V and 0 bases from J, with 6 bases in between. This CDR3 spans 15 amino acids. Germline V CDR1 and CDR2: SNHLY, FYNNEI. The CDR3 sequence is CASSEGTTNTGELFF. In DNA, the CDR3 is TGTGCCAGCAGTGAAGGGACTACGAACACCGGGGAGCTGTTTTTT.